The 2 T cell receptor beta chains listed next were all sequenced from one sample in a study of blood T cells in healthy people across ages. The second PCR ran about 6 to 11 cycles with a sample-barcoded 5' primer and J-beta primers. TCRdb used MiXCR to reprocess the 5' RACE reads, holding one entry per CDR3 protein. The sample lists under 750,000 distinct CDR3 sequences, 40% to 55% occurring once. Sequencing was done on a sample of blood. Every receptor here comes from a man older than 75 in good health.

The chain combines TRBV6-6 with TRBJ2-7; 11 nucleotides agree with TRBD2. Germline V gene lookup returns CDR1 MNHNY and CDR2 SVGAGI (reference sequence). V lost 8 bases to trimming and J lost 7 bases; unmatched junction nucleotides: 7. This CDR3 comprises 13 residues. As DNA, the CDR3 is TGTGCCAGCGGATTAGCGGGGGGGGATGAGCAGTACTTC. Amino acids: CASGLAGGDEQYF.

This chain's CDR3 is CATPTEMKDYEQYF. CDR3 in DNA: TGTGCCACCCCCACTGAAATGAAAGACTACGAGCAGTACTTC. The V and J genes are TRBV24-1 and TRBJ2-7; no clear D. The CDR3 has 14 amino acids. V was pared by 9 bases and J by 3 bases, with 17 bases between. Germline V CDR1 and CDR2: KGHDR, SFDVKD.